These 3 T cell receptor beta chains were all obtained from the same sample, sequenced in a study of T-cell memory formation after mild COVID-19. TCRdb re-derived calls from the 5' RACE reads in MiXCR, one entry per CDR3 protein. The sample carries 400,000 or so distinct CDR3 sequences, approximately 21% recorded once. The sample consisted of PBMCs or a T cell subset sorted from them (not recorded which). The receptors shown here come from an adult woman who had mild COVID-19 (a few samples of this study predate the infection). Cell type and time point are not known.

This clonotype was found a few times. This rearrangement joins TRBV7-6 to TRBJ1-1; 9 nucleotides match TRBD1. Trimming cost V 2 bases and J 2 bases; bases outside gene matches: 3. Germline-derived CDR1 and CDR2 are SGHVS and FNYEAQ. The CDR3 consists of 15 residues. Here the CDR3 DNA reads TGTGCCAGCAGCTTACCCACAGGGGGCAACACTGAAGCTTTCTTT. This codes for CASSLPTGGNTEAFF.

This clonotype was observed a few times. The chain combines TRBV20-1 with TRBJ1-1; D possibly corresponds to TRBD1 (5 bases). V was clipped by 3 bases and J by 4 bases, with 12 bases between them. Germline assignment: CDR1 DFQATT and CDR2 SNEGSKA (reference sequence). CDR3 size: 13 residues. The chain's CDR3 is CSASLRRGTEAFF. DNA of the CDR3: TGCAGTGCTAGTCTACGGAGGGGCACTGAAGCTTTCTTT.

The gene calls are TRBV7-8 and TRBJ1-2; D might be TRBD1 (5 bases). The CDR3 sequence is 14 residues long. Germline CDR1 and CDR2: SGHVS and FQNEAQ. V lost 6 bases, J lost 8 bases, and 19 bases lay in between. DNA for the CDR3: TGTGCCAGCAGGGTCGACAGCTTCGCGGGAGGCTACACCTTC. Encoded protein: CASRVDSFAGGYTF.